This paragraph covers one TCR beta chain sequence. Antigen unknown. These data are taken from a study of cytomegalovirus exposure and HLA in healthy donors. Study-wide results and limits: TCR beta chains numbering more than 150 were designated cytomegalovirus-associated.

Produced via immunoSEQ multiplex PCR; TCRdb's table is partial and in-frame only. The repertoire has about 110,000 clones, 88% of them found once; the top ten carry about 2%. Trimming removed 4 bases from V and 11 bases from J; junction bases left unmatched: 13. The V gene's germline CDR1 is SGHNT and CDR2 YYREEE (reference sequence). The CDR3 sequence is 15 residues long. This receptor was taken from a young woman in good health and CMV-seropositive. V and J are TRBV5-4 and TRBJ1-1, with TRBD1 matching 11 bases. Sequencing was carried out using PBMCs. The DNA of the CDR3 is TGTGCCAGCAGCATTAATGCCGGACAGGGGGCTACCGCTTTCTTT. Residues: CASSINAGQGATAFF.